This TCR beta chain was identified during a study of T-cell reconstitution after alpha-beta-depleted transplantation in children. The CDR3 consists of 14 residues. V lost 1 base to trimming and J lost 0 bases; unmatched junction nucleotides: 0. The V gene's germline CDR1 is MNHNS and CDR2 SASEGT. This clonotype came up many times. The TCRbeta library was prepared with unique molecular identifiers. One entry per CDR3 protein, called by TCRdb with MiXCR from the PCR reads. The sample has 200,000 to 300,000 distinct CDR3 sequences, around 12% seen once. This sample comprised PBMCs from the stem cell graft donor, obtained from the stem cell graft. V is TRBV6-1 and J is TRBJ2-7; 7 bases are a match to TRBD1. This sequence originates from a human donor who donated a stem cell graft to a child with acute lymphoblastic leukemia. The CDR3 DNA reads TGTGCCAGCAGTGAAGGGGACAGCTCCTACGAGCAGTACTTC. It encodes CASSEGDSSYEQYF.